Given below is one TCR beta chain in context. V gave up 6 bases and J gave up 0 bases, with 14 bases separating them. Germline CDR1 MNHEY, CDR2 SMNVEV (reference sequence). The CDR3 spans 15 residues. The data are from a study of blood T cell repertoires in COVID-19. The wider study: Italy, Spain and the United States were the sources of the convalescent and acute COVID-19 samples.

Clones were read by immunoSEQ multiplex PCR, and TCRdb kept only the in-frame ones, dropping some. This table has fewer than 250,000 clones, about four fifths appearing once. Material for sequencing was peripheral blood. The chain is built from TRBV27 and TRBJ1-2; tentatively, D is TRBD1 (5 bases). The sequence came from a woman aged 55-70 years with COVID-19, enrolled during active disease. CDR3 in DNA: TGTGCCAGCAGGTCTCCAGGGATTACTAACTATGGCTACACCTTC. It specifies CASRSPGITNYGYTF.